The rows below give T cell receptor beta chains drawn from one sample of a study of OX40 agonist ivuxolimab in advanced cancers. The method was immunoSEQ multiplex PCR; TCRdb's version includes in-frame clones alone and lacks a portion of them. The repertoire consists of nearly 70,000 clones, with around 86% occurring once and the leading ten covering around 8.2%. This specimen consisted of CD4+ or CD8+ T cells sorted from blood, obtained in a trial of the OX40 agonist ivuxolimab. All receptors derive from an adult with an advanced solid tumor such as melanoma, head and neck, liver or kidney cancer. The CDR3 runs from the conserved cysteine through the conserved F or W. The order of the fields is V gene, CDR3 protein.

TRBV6-5 CASKQNTEAFF
TRBV2 CASKMGANSPLHF
TRBV7-2 CASSHRTSGFTDTQYF
TRBV10-3 CAIRSFDEQYF
TRBV7-2 CASSYSGGGSDTQYF
TRBV7-8 CASSSQGSGAEQYF
TRBV6-6 CASSYRERSHTEAFF
TRBV7-2 CASSRGGQSHNQPQHF
TRBV18 CASSGQSTSDTQYF
TRBV11-2 CASRGFGLGDNEQFF
TRBV7-6 CASSKQGAREKLFF
TRBV7-9 CASSLTTGTGLGYTF
TRBV4-3 CASSQDRGSIPPTEAFF
TRBV12-5 CATNRDTGNIQYF
TRBV5-8 CASSSPGQWGTDTQYF
TRBV20-1 CSARADTQYF
TRBV10-3 CAIRSAAGQPQHF
TRBV5-8 CASSLGTGGNYGYTF
TRBV4-2 CASSYNRGDTEAFF
TRBV18 CASSAGVGNTEAFF
TRBV11-3 CASSFDRDTEAFF
TRBV5-1 CASSPRTSGGLTDTQYF
TRBV10-3 CAIAAGRTDYSSYEQYF
TRBV7-2 CASTVDSRADGYTF
TRBV5-6 CASSLGGQQETQYF
TRBV6-1 CASRPGQGGSYEQYF
TRBV7-2 CASSSLGRGQNQPQHF
TRBV7-3 CASSLIANTEAFF
TRBV6-5 CASKVEGLQYGYTF
TRBV2 CATSGAGGNSPLHF
TRBV12-5 CASGLVTVAGAPEEQYF
TRBV28 CASSLQAANVLTF
TRBV9 CASSVASSSYNEQFF
TRBV5-8 CASNPWTGEAIGGYTF
TRBV11-3 CASSLGGGGDAEAFF
TRBV7-3 CASSETGGADTQYF
TRBV7-3 CASSLNTLPARHYTF
TRBV7-7 CASSLSVNTGELFF
TRBV6-1 CASSEVSNQPQHF
TRBV18 CASSPVEAGAQGYTF
TRBV7-9 CASSQQRDRTEAFF
TRBV7-3 CASSTQGDTEAFF
TRBV19 CASTGHPGETQYF
TRBV7-2 CASSPTDLKTETQYF
TRBV6-5 CASGKGGITYEQYF
TRBV11-3 CASSLYGPANYGYTF
TRBV6-1 CASSARTGLYNEQFF
TRBV18 CASSPPGAGVANEQFF
TRBV19 CASSPGQTFYGYTF
TRBV19 CASSIGRQASYEQYF
TRBV29-1 CSVAQWNEQFF
TRBV5-6 CASSLPGKIYEQYF
TRBV5-4 CASSSGGDMNTEAFF